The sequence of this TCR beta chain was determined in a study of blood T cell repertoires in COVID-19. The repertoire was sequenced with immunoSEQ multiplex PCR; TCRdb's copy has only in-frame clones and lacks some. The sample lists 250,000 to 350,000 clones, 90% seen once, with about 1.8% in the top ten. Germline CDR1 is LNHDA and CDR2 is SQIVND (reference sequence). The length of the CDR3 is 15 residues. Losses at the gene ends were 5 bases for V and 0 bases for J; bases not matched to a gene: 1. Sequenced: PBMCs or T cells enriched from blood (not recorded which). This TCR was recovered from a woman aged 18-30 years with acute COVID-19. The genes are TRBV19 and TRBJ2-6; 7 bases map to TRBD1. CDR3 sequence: CASSQGVSGANVLTF. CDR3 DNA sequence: TGTGCCAGTAGTCAGGGGGTCTCTGGGGCCAACGTCCTGACTTTC.